Listed below are T cell receptor beta chains from one sample, sequenced in a study of technical replicates of blood from four donors. Repertoires were generated with immunoSEQ multiplex PCR, while TCRdb's copy carries only in-frame clones and drops some. The sample yields some 77,000 clones, around 96% seen once. Input material: T cells isolated from PBMCs. These receptors all come from a human donor in good health. Each CDR3 is given with its conserved first and last residue. The order of the fields is D gene, clone size, V gene, J gene, CDR3 protein, CDR3 DNA. D genes are given only for firm matches. Part of the rows lack a size; the others show once, few, many or a class for expanded clones.

>NA|NA|TRBV7-2|TRBJ2-3
CASSRTDTQYF
TGTGCCAGCAGCCGTACAGATACGCAGTATTTT
>NA|NA|TRBV19|TRBJ2-3
CASSMGGRSDTQYF
TGTGCCAGTAGTATGGGTGGGAGAAGCGATACGCAGTATTTT
>TRBD2|NA|TRBV4-1|TRBJ2-1
CASSHSGLAGPYNEQFF
TGCGCCAGCAGCCATTCAGGACTAGCGGGACCCTACAATGAGCAGTTCTTC
>TRBD2|NA|TRBV4-1|TRBJ2-7
CASSPEREVYEQYF
TGCGCCAGCAGCCCCGAGCGGGAGGTGTACGAGCAGTACTTC
>TRBD1|NA|TRBV14|TRBJ1-2
CASSQEVGQGNLRSYGYTF
TGTGCCAGCAGCCAAGAGGTGGGACAGGGAAATTTGAGAAGCTATGGCTACACCTTC
>NA|NA|TRBV5-6|TRBJ2-1
CASSLDTYNEQFF
TGTGCCAGCAGCCTGGACACGTACAATGAGCAGTTCTTC
>TRBD1|NA|TRBV19|TRBJ2-7
CASSTTGQGTYEQYF
TGTGCCAGTAGTACGACGGGACAGGGTACCTACGAGCAGTACTTC
>TRBD1|NA|TRBV29-1|TRBJ2-5
CSVASGTGGGETQYF
TGCAGCGTTGCTTCCGGGACAGGGGGAGGAGAGACCCAGTACTTC
>NA|NA|TRBV9|TRBJ1-1
CASSLKARNTEAFF
TGTGCCAGCAGCCTAAAAGCAAGGAACACTGAAGCTTTCTTT
>TRBD1|once|TRBV19|TRBJ1-2
CASSTTYAGTGYGYTF
TGTGCCAGTAGTACCACTTACGCCGGGACAGGGTATGGCTACACCTTC
>NA|NA|TRBV5-1|TRBJ2-3
CASSLDSSTDTQYF
TGCGCCAGCAGCCTGGACAGTAGCACAGATACGCAGTATTTT
>NA|NA|TRBV5-4|TRBJ1-2
CASSRTGSDGYTF
TGTGCCAGCAGCCGCACAGGGTCGGATGGCTACACCTTC
>TRBD2|NA|TRBV11-1|TRBJ2-5
CASRRLAGSETQYF
TGTGCCAGCAGGAGACTAGCGGGGTCAGAGACCCAGTACTTC
>NA|NA|TRBV9|TRBJ2-7
CASSVDDGESSYEQYF
TGTGCCAGCAGCGTAGACGACGGGGAGAGCTCCTACGAGCAGTACTTC
>NA|NA|TRBV9|TRBJ1-1
CASSVGGRNTEAFF
TGTGCCAGCAGCGTCGGGGGGAGGAACACTGAAGCTTTCTTT
>TRBD1|NA|TRBV6-5|TRBJ1-1
CASSTTGTANTEAFF
TGTGCCAGCAGCACCACAGGGACAGCGAACACTGAAGCTTTCTTT
>NA|NA|TRBV6-1|TRBJ2-7
CASSEVVAEAYEQYF
TGTGCCAGCAGTGAGGTAGTAGCGGAGGCCTACGAGCAGTACTTC
>NA|NA|TRBV27|TRBJ1-4
CASSFNSLSYNEKLFF
TGTGCCAGCAGTTTTAACTCCTTATCCTATAATGAAAAACTGTTTTTT
>NA|NA|TRBV10-2|TRBJ2-7
CASRDDSYEQYF
TGCGCCAGCAGAGACGACAGCTACGAGCAGTACTTC
>NA|NA|TRBV14|TRBJ2-7
CASSQDYSYEQYF
TGTGCCAGCAGCCAAGATTACTCCTACGAGCAGTACTTC
>TRBD2|NA|TRBV11-3|TRBJ2-7
CASSPAGETGTSGYEQYF
TGTGCCAGCAGCCCCGCGGGCGAAACCGGGACTAGCGGCTACGAGCAGTACTTC
>NA|NA|TRBV2|TRBJ2-7
CASSNTAGEQYF
TGTGCCAGCAGTAACACTGCGGGCGAGCAGTACTTC
>TRBD1|NA|TRBV28|TRBJ1-3
CASRQLTGDIGNTIYF
TGTGCCAGCAGGCAATTAACAGGGGATATTGGAAACACCATATATTTT
>NA|NA|TRBV18|TRBJ1-2
CASSLGGDGYGYTF
TGTGCCAGCTCACTCGGGGGTGATGGCTATGGCTACACCTTC
>TRBD1|NA|TRBV28|TRBJ1-2
CASRPGQGWGYTF
TGTGCCAGCAGGCCCGGACAGGGCTGGGGCTACACCTTC
>NA|NA|TRBV7-2|TRBJ2-7
CASSLSGPYEQYF
TGTGCCAGCAGCCTCAGCGGTCCCTACGAGCAGTACTTC
>NA|NA|TRBV14|TRBJ2-3
CASSLAGYTDTQYF
TGTGCCAGCAGCCTCGCGGGGTACACAGATACGCAGTATTTT
>NA|once|TRBV5-6|TRBJ2-3
CASSSGFGTDTQYF
TGTGCCAGCAGCTCCGGGTTTGGGACAGATACGCAGTATTTT
>NA|NA|TRBV9|TRBJ1-3
CASSVGAGDSGNTIYF
TGTGCCAGCAGCGTGGGGGCGGGGGACTCTGGAAACACCATATATTTT
>NA|NA|TRBV27|TRBJ2-7
CASSLQRPGVARYEQYF
TGTGCCAGCAGTCTACAAAGACCAGGGGTAGCACGCTACGAGCAGTACTTC
>TRBD2|NA|TRBV9|TRBJ2-3
CASSVGSAGGADTQYF
TGTGCCAGCAGCGTAGGGTCAGCGGGAGGGGCAGATACGCAGTATTTT
>TRBD2|NA|TRBV27|TRBJ2-1
CASSLLGGRGDEQFF
TGTGCCAGCAGTTTATTAGGCGGGAGGGGAGATGAGCAGTTCTTC
>NA|NA|TRBV19|TRBJ1-5
CASSIDSPRQPQHF
TGTGCCAGTAGTATAGATTCACCTAGGCAGCCCCAGCATTTT
>TRBD2|once|TRBV18|TRBJ2-1
CASAGVGYNEQFF
TGTGCCAGCGCGGGAGTAGGCTACAATGAGCAGTTCTTC
>TRBD2|NA|TRBV5-8|TRBJ2-7
CASSLALAGGVSYEQYF
TGTGCCAGCAGCTTGGCCCTGGCGGGGGGCGTTAGCTACGAGCAGTACTTC
>NA|NA|TRBV10-2|TRBJ2-7
CASSEVRESGQYF
TGCGCCAGCAGTGAGGTACGGGAAAGTGGGCAGTACTTC
>TRBD2|NA|TRBV11-3|TRBJ2-1
CASSWTSSYNEQFF
TGTGCCAGCAGCTGGACTAGCAGCTACAATGAGCAGTTCTTC
>NA|NA|TRBV5-1|TRBJ2-7
CASSLATPHEQYF
TGCGCCAGCAGCCTAGCTACTCCCCACGAGCAGTACTTC
>NA|NA|TRBV2|TRBJ1-2
CASSEGVTNYGYTF
TGTGCCAGCAGTGAAGGCGTCACTAACTATGGCTACACCTTC
>NA|NA|TRBV7-3|TRBJ1-1
CASSLGAKGFLFPFF
TGTGCCAGCAGCTTAGGGGCCAAGGGGTTTTTATTCCCTTTCTTT
>NA|NA|TRBV21-1|TRBJ2-5
CASSKVGGRGKTQYF
TGTGCCAGCAGCAAAGTAGGCGGGAGGGGTAAGACCCAGTACTTC
>TRBD2|NA|TRBV2|TRBJ2-1
CASSEFGGSTNEQFF
TGTGCCAGCAGTGAATTCGGCGGGAGCACCAATGAGCAGTTCTTC
>NA|NA|TRBV19|TRBJ1-1
CASSIGPHSMNTEAFF
TGTGCCAGTAGTATTGGTCCTCACTCCATGAACACTGAAGCTTTCTTT
>TRBD1|NA|TRBV10-3|TRBJ1-2
CAIYAATGTEYGYTF
TGTGCCATCTACGCAGCGACAGGGACGGAATATGGCTACACCTTC
>NA|NA|TRBV6-5|TRBJ2-2
CASQDSGELFF
TGTGCCAGCCAGGATTCCGGGGAGCTGTTTTTT
>TRBD1|NA|TRBV25-1|TRBJ2-7
CASSDTGTGNHEQYF
TGTGCCAGCAGTGATACCGGGACAGGGAACCACGAGCAGTACTTC
>NA|NA|TRBV21-1|TRBJ1-5
CASSKATGDQPQHF
TGTGCCAGCAGCAAAGCAACGGGGGATCAGCCCCAGCATTTT
>NA|NA|TRBV12-1|TRBJ2-3
CASSFGRAGVGTDTQYF
TGTGCCAGCAGCTTTGGACGAGCGGGAGTGGGCACAGATACGCAGTATTTT
>NA|NA|TRBV4-1|TRBJ2-7
CASSQDHRTSYEQYF
TGCGCCAGCAGCCAAGATCACAGAACCTCCTACGAGCAGTACTTC
>TRBD2|NA|TRBV29-1|TRBJ2-1
CSVELRLAGGEQFF
TGCAGCGTTGAATTGAGACTAGCGGGAGGTGAGCAGTTCTTC
>TRBD1|NA|TRBV7-8|TRBJ2-6
CASSLGWGQGLTGANVLTF
TGTGCCAGCAGCTTAGGGTGGGGACAGGGATTAACAGGGGCCAACGTCCTGACTTTC
>TRBD1|once|TRBV28|TRBJ2-5
CASRRQGEETQYF
TGTGCCAGCAGACGACAGGGAGAAGAGACCCAGTACTTC